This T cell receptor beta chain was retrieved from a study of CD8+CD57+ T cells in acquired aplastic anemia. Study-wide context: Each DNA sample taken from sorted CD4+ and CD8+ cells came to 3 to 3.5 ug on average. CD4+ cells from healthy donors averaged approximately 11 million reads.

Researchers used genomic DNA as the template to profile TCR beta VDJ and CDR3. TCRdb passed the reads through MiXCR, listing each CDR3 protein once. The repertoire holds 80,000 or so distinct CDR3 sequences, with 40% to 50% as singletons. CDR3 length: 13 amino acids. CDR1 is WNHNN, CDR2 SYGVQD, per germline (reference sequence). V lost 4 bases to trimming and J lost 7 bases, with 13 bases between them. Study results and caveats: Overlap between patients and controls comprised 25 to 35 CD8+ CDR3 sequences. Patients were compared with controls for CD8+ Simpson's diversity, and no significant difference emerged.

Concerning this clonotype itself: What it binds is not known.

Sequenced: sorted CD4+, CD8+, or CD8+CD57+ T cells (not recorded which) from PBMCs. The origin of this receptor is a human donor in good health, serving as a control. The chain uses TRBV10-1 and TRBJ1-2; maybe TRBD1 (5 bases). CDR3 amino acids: CASSGLRGPGYTF. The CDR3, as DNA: TGCGCCAGCAGTGGGCTACGGGGACCTGGCTACACCTTC.